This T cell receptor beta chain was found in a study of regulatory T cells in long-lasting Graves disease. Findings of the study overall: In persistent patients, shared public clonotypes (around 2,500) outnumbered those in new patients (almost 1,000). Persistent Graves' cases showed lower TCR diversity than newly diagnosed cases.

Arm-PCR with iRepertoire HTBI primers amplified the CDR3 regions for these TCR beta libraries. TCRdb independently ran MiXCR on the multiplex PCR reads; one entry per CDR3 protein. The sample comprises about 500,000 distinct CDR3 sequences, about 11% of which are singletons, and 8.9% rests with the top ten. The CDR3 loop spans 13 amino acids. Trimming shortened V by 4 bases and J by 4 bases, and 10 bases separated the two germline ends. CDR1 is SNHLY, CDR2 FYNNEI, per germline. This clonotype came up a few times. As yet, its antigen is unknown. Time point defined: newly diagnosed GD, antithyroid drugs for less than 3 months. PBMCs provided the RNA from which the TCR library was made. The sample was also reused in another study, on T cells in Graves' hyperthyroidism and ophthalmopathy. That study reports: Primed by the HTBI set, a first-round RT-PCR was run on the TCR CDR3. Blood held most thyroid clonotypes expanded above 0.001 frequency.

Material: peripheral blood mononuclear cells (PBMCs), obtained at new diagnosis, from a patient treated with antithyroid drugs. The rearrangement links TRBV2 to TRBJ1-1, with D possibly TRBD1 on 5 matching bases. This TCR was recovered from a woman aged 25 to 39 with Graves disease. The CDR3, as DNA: TGTGCCAGCAGTGTAGGGGTATCCACTGAAGCTTTCTTT. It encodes CASSVGVSTEAFF.